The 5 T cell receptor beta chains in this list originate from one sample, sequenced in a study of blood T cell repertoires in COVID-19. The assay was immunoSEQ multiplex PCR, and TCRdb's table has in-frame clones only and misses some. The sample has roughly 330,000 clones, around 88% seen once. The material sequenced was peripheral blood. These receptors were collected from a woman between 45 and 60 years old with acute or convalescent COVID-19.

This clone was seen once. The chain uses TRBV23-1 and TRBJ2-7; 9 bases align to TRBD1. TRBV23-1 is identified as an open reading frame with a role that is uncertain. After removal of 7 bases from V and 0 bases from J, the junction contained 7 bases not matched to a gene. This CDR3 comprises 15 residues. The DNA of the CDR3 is TGCGCCAGCACCCCGGGACAGGGCTTCTCCTACGAGCAGTACTTC. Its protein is CASTPGQGFSYEQYF.

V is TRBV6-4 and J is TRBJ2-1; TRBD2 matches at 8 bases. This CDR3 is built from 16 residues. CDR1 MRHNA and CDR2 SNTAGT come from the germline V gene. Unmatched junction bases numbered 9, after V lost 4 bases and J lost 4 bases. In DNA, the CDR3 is TGTGCCAGCAGTGGATCGGGGAGCGGGAGTTACAATGAGCAGTTCTTC. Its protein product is CASSGSGSGSYNEQFF.

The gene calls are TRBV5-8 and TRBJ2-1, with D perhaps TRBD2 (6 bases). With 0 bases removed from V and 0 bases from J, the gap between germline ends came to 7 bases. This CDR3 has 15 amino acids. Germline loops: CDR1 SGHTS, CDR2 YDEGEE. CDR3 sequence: CASSLAGSSYNEQFF. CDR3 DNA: TGTGCCAGCAGCTTGGCCGGGAGCTCCTACAATGAGCAGTTCTTC.

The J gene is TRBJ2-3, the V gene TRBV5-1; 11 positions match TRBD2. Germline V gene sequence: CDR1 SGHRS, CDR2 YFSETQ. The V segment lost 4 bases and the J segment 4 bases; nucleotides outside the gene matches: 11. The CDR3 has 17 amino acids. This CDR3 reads CASSPSATSGIPDTQYF. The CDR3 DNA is TGCGCCAGCAGCCCCTCCGCGACTAGCGGGATACCAGATACGCAGTATTTT.

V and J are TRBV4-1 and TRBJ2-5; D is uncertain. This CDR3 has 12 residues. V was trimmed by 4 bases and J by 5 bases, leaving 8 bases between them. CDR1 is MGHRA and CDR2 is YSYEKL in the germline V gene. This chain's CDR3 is CASSPIGETQYF. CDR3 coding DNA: TGCGCCAGCAGCCCGATCGGGGAGACCCAGTACTTC.